What follows describes a single TCR beta chain. The source of the sample is a study of blood T cell repertoires in COVID-19. Study details: T cells, B-cell-depleted T cells, or PBMCs supplied cDNA or gDNA.

The CDR3 loop spans 15 amino acids. Germline V CDR1 and CDR2: SGHTA, FQGNSA. V shed 2 bases and J shed 6 bases, with 13 bases lying between them. In the source study's methods: Counts of nucleated cells, estimated from reference gene primer amplification, were obtained. TCRdb's table, derived via immunoSEQ multiplex PCR, lists solely in-frame clones and lacks some. D and trimming come from the DNA, and the V and J calls and clone size come from that table. Of about 250,000 clones listed, 80% to 90% are singletons. The V and J genes are TRBV7-2 and TRBJ1-4, with a tentative D call TRBD1 (6 bases). Sequencing was performed on peripheral blood. The receptor's source is a man older than 75 with acute or convalescent COVID-19. CDR3 in DNA: TGTGCCAGCAGCTTAACAGGGTTTTATGATGAAAAACTGTTTTTT. The encoded protein is CASSLTGFYDEKLFF. The whole variable domain, filled in from reference TRBV7-2 and TRBJ1-4, reads GAGVSQSPSNKVTEKGKDVELRCDPISGHTALYWYRQSLGQGLEFLIYFQGNSAPDKSGLPSDRFSAERTGGSVSTLTIQRTQQEDSAVYLCASSLTGFYDEKLFFGSGTQLSVL.